These 27 T cell receptor beta chains were sequenced from one sample in a study of blood T cell repertoires in COVID-19 (dated by TCRdb to between 2020 and 2021). The library was prepared using the immunoSEQ multiplex PCR assay. The source is immuneACCESS, and TCRdb retained only in-frame sequences with V and J called. Part of the clones is not carried over; for the studies checked, unresolved V genes explain less than half of this, and the remainder is unexplained. This sample lists approximately 50,000 clones; approximately 85% were detected once. The top ten clonotypes cover roughly a tenth of the sample. Sequenced material: peripheral blood. These receptors originate from a human donor in a cohort sampled during active COVID-19.

The genes are TRBV6-5 and TRBJ2-5; 11 bases map to TRBD1. Germline V gene data show CDR1 as MNHEY and CDR2 as SVGAGI. The trim removed 0 bases at V and 5 bases at J, leaving 2 bases unmatched. The CDR3 length is 15 residues. CDR3 loop: CASSYSDRGLETQYF. CDR3 nucleotide sequence: TGTGCCAGCAGTTACTCGGACAGGGGGCTGGAGACCCAGTACTTC.

The gene calls are TRBV18 and TRBJ1-2; TRBD1 might be the D (5 bases). CDR3 length: 13 amino acids. Germline CDR1 is KGHSH and CDR2 is LQKENI. V was shortened by 5 bases and J by 5 bases, with 12 bases between the two germline ends. CDR3 in amino acids: CASSSGQRYGYTF. CDR3 DNA sequence: TGTGCCAGCTCATCCGGACAACGATATGGCTACACCTTC.

CDR3 in amino acids: CASSQAREQPQHF. The CDR3 region has the DNA TGCGCCAGCAGCCAAGCGAGGGAGCAGCCCCAGCATTTT. The chain uses TRBV4-3 and TRBJ1-5, with D uncertain. Per germline, CDR1 LGHNA and CDR2 YSLEER. V was pared by 1 base and J by 7 bases, with 8 bases between. This CDR3 comprises 13 residues.

The chain couples TRBV28 to TRBJ1-2; 9 nucleotides align to TRBD1. V was clipped by 4 bases and J by 6 bases; unmatched bases: 12. This CDR3 has 16 residues. CDR1 is MDHEN, CDR2 SYDVKM, per germline. The CDR3 is CASSSPTDRGVDGYTF. CDR3 nucleotide sequence: TGTGCCAGCAGTTCCCCTACCGACAGGGGGGTTGATGGCTACACCTTC.

In its sample, this clone was seen a few times. The rearrangement uses TRBV30 and TRBJ1-5; D not certain. The CDR3 length is 15 residues. V was shortened by 0 bases and J by 7 bases, with 16 bases between the two germline ends. CDR1 is GTSNPN and CDR2 is SVGIG in the germline V gene (reference sequence). The CDR3, as DNA: TGTGCCTGGAGTGTCGCAATCCGGGCGGGCCAGCCCCAGCATTTT. Its protein product is CAWSVAIRAGQPQHF.

The V gene is TRBV12-5, the J gene TRBJ1-2; D ambiguous. V shed 3 bases and J shed 5 bases, with 10 bases lying between them. The germline V gene encodes CDR1 LGHNT and CDR2 FRNRAP. The length of the CDR3 is 13 residues. The CDR3 DNA reads TGTGCTAGTGGTTTAGGAGAGTGGTATGGCTACACCTTC. Translating gives CASGLGEWYGYTF.

The V gene is TRBV4-2, the J gene TRBJ2-7; TRBD2 is a possible D gene (7 bases). Trimming left V 1 base short and J 3 bases short, with 16 bases between. CDR3 length equals 16 residues. The germline V gene encodes CDR1 LGHNA and CDR2 YNFKEQ. The CDR3 coding sequence is TGTGCCAGCAGCCAAGGGGGGCGGGAGAAGATCTACGAGCAGTACTTC. It yields the protein CASSQGGREKIYEQYF.

This clone was seen a single time. The chain recombines TRBV5-1 with TRBJ2-4, with a tentative D call TRBD2 (6 bases). Per germline, CDR1 SGHRS and CDR2 YFSETQ. The CDR3 is 14 amino acids. V lost 4 bases and J lost 3, with 11 bases in between. Here the CDR3 DNA reads TGCGCCAGCAGCCCCGGGGGAGGCAAAAACATTCAGTACTTC. Its translation: CASSPGGGKNIQYF.

J is TRBJ2-5 and V is TRBV18; 11 bases agree with TRBD2. The germline gives CDR1 KGHSH, CDR2 LQKENI. This CDR3 is built from 15 residues. The ends lost 4 bases at V and 5 bases at J; junction bases unmatched: 6. The CDR3 loop is CASSLTSGKDETQYF. The CDR3 nucleotides read TGTGCCAGCTCACTGACTAGCGGGAAGGATGAGACCCAGTACTTC.

Written as DNA, the CDR3 is TGTGCCAGCAGCCAGGGGGCGGGTGGCAATCAGCCCCAGCATTTT. Translated: CASSQGAGGNQPQHF. The chain carries TRBV3-1 (or the pseudogene TRBV3-2) and TRBJ1-5, with D possibly TRBD1 on 6 matching bases. CDR1 and CDR2 (germline): LGHDT, YNNKEL (reference sequence). Trimming removed 3 bases at V and 2 bases at J, with 11 bases between. The CDR3 is made up of 15 amino acids.

This clone was seen only once. The rearrangement joins TRBV24-1 to TRBJ2-3; TRBD2 matches 11 bases. The germline gives CDR1 KGHDR, CDR2 SFDVKD. The CDR3 loop spans 19 amino acids. The V segment lost 3 bases and the J segment 4 bases; nucleotides outside the gene matches: 14. The CDR3 region is CATSDPLAGGPRSPDTQYF. The DNA of the CDR3 is TGTGCCACCAGTGATCCTCTAGCGGGAGGCCCGAGGTCCCCAGATACGCAGTATTTT.

This sequence joins TRBV6-1 and TRBJ2-5; D ambiguous. Looked up from germline, CDR1 is MNHNS and CDR2 is SASEGT. With 3 bases removed from V and 1 base from J, the gap between germline ends came to 9 bases. This CDR3 region has 14 residues. The CDR3 DNA reads TGTGCCAGCAGTGAGACGACACGCCAAGAGACCCAGTACTTC. It specifies CASSETTRQETQYF.

The DNA for the CDR3 is TGTGCCAGCTCACCAGGGCTAGCGGGAGTTGAGCAGTACTTC. As protein: CASSPGLAGVEQYF. The chain couples TRBV18 to TRBJ2-7; 10 bases map to TRBD2. Germline CDR1 reads KGHSH; CDR2 reads LQKENI. The junction had 5 bases not matched to a gene; V was cut back by 2 bases and J by 7 bases. CDR3 length: 14 residues.

The chain joins TRBV7-2 to TRBJ2-1, with TRBD2 matching 8 bases. The CDR3 extends over 16 amino acids. Germline V gene lookup returns CDR1 SGHTA and CDR2 FQGNSA. V shed 4 bases, J shed 3 bases, and the junction held 8 bases outside the gene matches. CDR3 in DNA: TGTGCCAGCAGCTCAGTAGCGGGATCGGTCTACAATGAGCAGTTCTTC. Translation: CASSSVAGSVYNEQFF.

The chain is built from TRBV5-4 and TRBJ2-1, with no clear D. This CDR3 is built from 15 residues. Trimming shortened V by 0 bases and J by 1 base, and 8 bases separated the two germline ends. CDR1 SGHNT and CDR2 YYREEE come from the germline V gene (reference sequence). The CDR3 reads CASSLESESYNEQFF. The CDR3 bases are TGTGCCAGCAGCTTGGAGTCAGAATCCTACAATGAGCAGTTCTTC.

The J gene is TRBJ2-2, the V gene TRBV19, with a possible D match to TRBD1 (7 bases). Germline CDR1 is LNHDA and CDR2 is SQIVND (reference sequence). The V gene lost 3 bases and the J gene lost 7 bases, with 9 bases spanning the gap. CDR3 length: 13 amino acids. As DNA, the CDR3 is TGTGCCAGTAGTATCAGGGGGGACGGGGAGCTGTTTTTT. It yields the protein CASSIRGDGELFF.

This clone showed up just a few times. The rearrangement uses TRBV24-1 and TRBJ2-2; D perhaps matches TRBD1 (6 bases). The CDR3 is made up of 15 amino acids. Trimming cost V 7 bases and J 6 bases, with 17 bases left between them. Per the germline V gene, CDR1 is KGHDR and CDR2 is SFDVKD. Written as DNA, the CDR3 is TGTGCCACCAGAAAGTCGGGGCCAGGGGCCGGGGAGCTGTTTTTT. This translates into CATRKSGPGAGELFF.

The chain employs TRBV19 and TRBJ1-5; TRBD1 aligns across 8 bases. The CDR3 spans 17 residues. Per the germline V gene, CDR1 is LNHDA and CDR2 is SQIVND (reference sequence). V lost 5 bases to trimming and J lost 0 bases; unmatched junction nucleotides: 9. The CDR3 DNA follows: TGTGCCAGTAGTTTAAGCCGGACAGGGTTTAGCAATCAGCCCCAGCATTTT. Encoded protein: CASSLSRTGFSNQPQHF.

The CDR3 reads CASSEEVGNEQYF. The CDR3 coding sequence is TGTGCCAGCAGTGAGGAGGTTGGGAACGAGCAGTACTTC. The genes are TRBV2 and TRBJ2-7; perhaps TRBD2 as D (5 bases). Germline CDR1 SNHLY, CDR2 FYNNEI. Trimming took 3 bases from V and 5 from J, leaving 11 bases between them. The CDR3 spans 13 residues.

In its sample, this clone was seen once. This rearrangement joins TRBV4-2 to TRBJ2-7; 7 nucleotides align to TRBD2. After removal of 4 bases from V and 0 bases from J, the junction contained 3 bases not matched to a gene. Germline CDR1 is LGHNA and CDR2 is YNFKEQ. This CDR3 contains 14 residues. Written as DNA, the CDR3 is TGTGCCAGCAGCCCCAGCGGGACCTCCTACGAGCAGTACTTC. The encoded protein is CASSPSGTSYEQYF.

This chain connects TRBV9 to TRBJ2-1, with D tentatively TRBD2 (6 bases). Germline CDR1 reads SGDLS; CDR2 reads YYNGEE. There are 12 residues in the CDR3. V lost 4 bases and J 8 bases, leaving 10 bases between the germline ends. The CDR3 loop is CASSMEGYEQFF. The CDR3 DNA reads as TGTGCCAGCAGCATGGAGGGGTATGAGCAGTTCTTC.

This chain links TRBV6-5 with TRBJ1-3; a possible D gene is TRBD1 (5 bases). V was cut by 7 bases and J by 2 bases, with 12 bases left in between. The CDR3 runs to 14 residues. Germline CDR1 is MNHEY and CDR2 is SVGAGI. The CDR3 here is CASTDRVTGNTIYF. DNA of the CDR3: TGTGCCAGCACCGACAGAGTCACTGGAAACACCATATATTTT.

The V call is TRBV28, the J call TRBJ1-1, with 7 bases aligning to TRBD1. V lost 3 bases, J lost 1 base, and 2 bases stayed unmatched. This CDR3 region has 14 residues. Germline V gives CDR1 MDHEN, CDR2 SYDVKM. The CDR3 sequence is CASSFWTGNTEAFF. CDR3 DNA sequence: TGTGCCAGCAGTTTTTGGACAGGGAACACTGAAGCTTTCTTT.

This chain uses TRBV29-1 with TRBJ2-3, with TRBD2 identical over 10 bases. The V gene end was trimmed by 3 bases and the J gene end by 2 bases; junction bases not matched to a gene: 8. CDR3 size: 16 residues. CDR1 is SQVTM, CDR2 ANQGSEA, per germline. The CDR3 DNA reads TGCAGCGTTGACCCTAGCGGGAGAGCTCCCACAGATACGCAGTATTTT. Translation: CSVDPSGRAPTDTQYF.

The V gene is TRBV5-5, the J gene TRBJ1-1; 9 bases match TRBD1. V lost 0 bases, J lost 0 bases, and 3 bases stayed unmatched. Germline V gene data show CDR1 as SGHKS and CDR2 as YYEKEE (reference sequence). The CDR3 runs to 16 residues. CDR3 DNA sequence: TGTGCCAGCAGCTTGGGGGACAGGGACATGAACACTGAAGCTTTCTTT. Its protein product is CASSLGDRDMNTEAFF.

This clone was picked up one time. The rearrangement links TRBV27 to TRBJ2-7; 10 bases match TRBD2. V was clipped by 2 bases and J by 4 bases; unmatched bases: 11. CDR3 size: 17 residues. The germline V gene encodes CDR1 MNHEY and CDR2 SMNVEV (reference sequence). DNA for the CDR3: TGTGCCAGCAGTTTAGTCGCTAGCGGGAGCTTAGGGTACGAGCAGTACTTC. It yields the protein CASSLVASGSLGYEQYF.

The CDR3 here is CASSFEAGGTQPQHF. Here the CDR3 DNA reads TGTGCCAGCAGTTTTGAGGCAGGGGGCACTCAGCCCCAGCATTTT. The V gene is TRBV28, the J gene TRBJ1-5; TRBD1 matches 8 bases. CDR1 and CDR2 (germline): MDHEN, SYDVKM. The CDR3 is 15 amino acids. J gave up 6 bases and V 3 bases, and 7 bases lay outside the gene matches.